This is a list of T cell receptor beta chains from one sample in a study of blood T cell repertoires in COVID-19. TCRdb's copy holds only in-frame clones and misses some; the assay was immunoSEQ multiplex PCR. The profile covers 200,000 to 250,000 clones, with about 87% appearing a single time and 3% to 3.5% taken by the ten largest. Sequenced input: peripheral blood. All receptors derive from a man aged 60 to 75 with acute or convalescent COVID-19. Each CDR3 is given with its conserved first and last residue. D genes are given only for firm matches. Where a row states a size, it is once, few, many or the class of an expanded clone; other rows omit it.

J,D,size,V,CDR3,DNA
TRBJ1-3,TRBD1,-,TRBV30,CACKGQGPQSSGNTIYF,TGTGCCTGCAAGGGACAGGGGCCCCAGAGCTCTGGAAACACCATATATTTT
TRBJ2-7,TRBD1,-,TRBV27,CASSLGDRGYEQYF,TGTGCCAGCAGTCTAGGGGACAGGGGCTACGAGCAGTACTTC
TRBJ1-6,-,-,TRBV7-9,CASSPGGQASNSPLHF,TGTGCCAGCAGCCCCGGAGGGCAGGCCTCTAATTCACCCCTCCACTTT
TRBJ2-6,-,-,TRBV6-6,CASSYDGDSGANVLTF,TGTGCCAGCAGTTATGATGGAGACTCTGGGGCCAACGTCCTGACTTTC
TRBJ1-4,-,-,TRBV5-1,CASRTSPNFATNEKLFF,TGCGCCAGCAGGACATCGCCGAACTTCGCAACTAATGAAAAACTGTTTTTT
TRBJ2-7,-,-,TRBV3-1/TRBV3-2,CASSRDTPYEQYF,TGTGCCAGCAGCCGGGACACCCCCTACGAGCAGTACTTC
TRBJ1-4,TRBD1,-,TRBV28,CASSFQGTGQKLFF,TGTGCCAGCAGTTTTCAGGGGACAGGGCAAAAACTGTTTTTT
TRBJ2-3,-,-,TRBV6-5,CASRPWGGATDTQYF,TGTGCCAGCAGGCCGTGGGGCGGGGCCACAGATACGCAGTATTTT
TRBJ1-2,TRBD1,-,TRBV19,CASSQTGGYDGYTF,TGTGCCAGTAGTCAGACAGGGGGCTACGATGGCTACACCTTC
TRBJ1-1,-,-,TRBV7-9,CASSSDRREAFF,TGTGCCAGCAGCTCCGACAGGCGTGAAGCTTTCTTT
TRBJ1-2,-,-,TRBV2,CASSERQVYGYTF,TGTGCCAGCAGTGAACGGCAGGTCTATGGCTACACCTTC
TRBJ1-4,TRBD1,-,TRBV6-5,CASSLDRVNEKLFF,TGTGCCAGCAGCCTTGACAGGGTTAATGAAAAACTGTTTTTT
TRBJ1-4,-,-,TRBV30,CAAPGRPDEKLFF,TGTGCCGCGCCAGGGCGGCCGGATGAAAAACTGTTTTTT
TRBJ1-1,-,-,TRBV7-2,CASSLWAGPNTEAFF,TGTGCCAGCAGCTTATGGGCGGGACCGAACACTGAAGCTTTCTTT
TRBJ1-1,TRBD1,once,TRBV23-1,CASSPSREGQGRSENTEAFF,TGCGCCAGCAGTCCTTCCAGGGAGGGACAGGGTAGGTCGGAGAACACTGAAGCTTTCTTT
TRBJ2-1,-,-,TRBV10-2,CASSETVNSYNEQFF,TGCGCCAGCAGTGAGACAGTCAACTCCTACAATGAGCAGTTCTTC
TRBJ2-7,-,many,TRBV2,CASSLGRPYEQYF,TGTGCCAGCTCGCTAGGCCGGCCCTACGAGCAGTACTTC
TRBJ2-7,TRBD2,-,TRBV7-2,CASSLNGGSEQYF,TGTGCCAGCAGCTTAAATGGCGGGAGCGAGCAGTACTTC
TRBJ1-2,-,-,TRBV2,CASSEGQNYGYTF,TGTGCCAGCAGTGAAGGGCAGAACTATGGCTACACCTTC
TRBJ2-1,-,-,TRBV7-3,CASSPTGYNEQFF,TGTGCCAGCAGCCCAACAGGGTACAATGAGCAGTTCTTC
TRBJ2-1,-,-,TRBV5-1,CASSLGGAGTYNEQFF,TGCGCCAGCAGCTTGGGAGGGGCGGGGACCTACAATGAGCAGTTCTTC
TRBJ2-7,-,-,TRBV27,CASSLSGSGLYEQYF,TGTGCCAGCAGTTTGTCCGGCAGCGGCTTGTACGAGCAGTACTTC
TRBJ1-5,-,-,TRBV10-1,CASSEAGLNQPQHF,TGCGCCAGCAGTGAGGCAGGATTAAATCAGCCCCAGCATTTT
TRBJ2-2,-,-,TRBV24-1,CATSDGAVTGELFF,TGTGCCACCAGTGATGGGGCAGTCACCGGGGAGCTGTTTTTT
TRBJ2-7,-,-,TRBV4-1,CASSHEDSSYEQYF,TGCGCCAGCAGCCACGAAGACAGTTCCTACGAGCAGTACTTC
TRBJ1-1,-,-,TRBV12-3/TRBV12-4,CASSALGGGEAFF,TGTGCCAGCAGCGCACTCGGGGGAGGTGAAGCTTTCTTT